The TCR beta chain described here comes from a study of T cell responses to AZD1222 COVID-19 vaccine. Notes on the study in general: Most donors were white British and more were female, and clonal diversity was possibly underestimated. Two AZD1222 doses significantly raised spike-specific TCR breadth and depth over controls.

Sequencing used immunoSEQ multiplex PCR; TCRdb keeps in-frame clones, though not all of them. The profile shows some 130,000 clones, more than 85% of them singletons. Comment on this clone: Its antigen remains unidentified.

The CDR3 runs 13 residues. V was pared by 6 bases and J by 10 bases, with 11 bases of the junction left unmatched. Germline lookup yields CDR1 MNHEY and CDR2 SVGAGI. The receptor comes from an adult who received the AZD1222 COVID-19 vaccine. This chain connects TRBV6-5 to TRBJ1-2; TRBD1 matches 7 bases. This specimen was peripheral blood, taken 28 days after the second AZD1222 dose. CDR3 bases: TGTGCCAGCAGCCCGGGACAGATATATTACTACACCTTC. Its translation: CASSPGQIYYYTF.